This T cell receptor (beta chain) emerged from a study of blood T cell repertoires in COVID-19. The CDR3 is 14 residues long. The germline CDR1 and CDR2 sequences are SGHNT and YYREEE (reference sequence). V lost 0 bases and J lost 4, with 11 bases in between. The table came from immunoSEQ multiplex PCR; TCRdb's copy has only in-frame clones and leaves some out. This table has about 170,000 clones, about 88% appearing once. The chain links TRBV5-4 to TRBJ2-7, with no clear D. The sequenced sample consisted of peripheral blood. This TCR came from a man aged 50 to 59 who had recovered from COVID-19. The CDR3 region has the DNA TGTGCCAGCAGCTTGGAACCCGCGAAGTACGAGCAGTACTTC. Protein sequence: CASSLEPAKYEQYF.